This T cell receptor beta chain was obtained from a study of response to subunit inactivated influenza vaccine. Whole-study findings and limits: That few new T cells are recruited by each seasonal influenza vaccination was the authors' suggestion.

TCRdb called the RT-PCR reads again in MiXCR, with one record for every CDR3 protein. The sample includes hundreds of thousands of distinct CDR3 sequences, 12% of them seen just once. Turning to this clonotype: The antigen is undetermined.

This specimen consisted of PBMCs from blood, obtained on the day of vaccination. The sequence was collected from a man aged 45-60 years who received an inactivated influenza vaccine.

In DNA form, the CDR3 reads TGTGCCAGCAGCTTAGAACACGGGCCCCAAGAGACCCAGTACTTC. Its protein is CASSLEHGPQETQYF. The J gene is TRBJ2-5, the V gene TRBV11-2, with unresolved D. Germline V lookup: CDR1 SGHAT, CDR2 FQNNGV. There are 15 residues in the CDR3. Trimming removed 0 bases at V and 1 base at J, with 9 bases between. Full variable domain (outside the CDR3, taken from reference TRBV11-2 and TRBJ2-5): EAGVAQSPRYKIIEKRQSVAFWCNPISGHATLYWYQQILGQGPKLLIQFQNNGVVDDSQLPKDRFSAERLKGVDSTLKIQPAKLEDSAVYLCASSLEHGPQETQYFGPGTRLLVL.